This T cell receptor (beta chain) was recovered during a study of graft-versus-host responses after intestinal transplantation (dated by TCRdb to the early 2020s). Background on the whole study: Recipients received multivisceral, liver-intestinal, or isolated intestinal transplants. Every recipient was given anti-thymocyte globulin induction, followed by around three years of maintenance tacrolimus and steroids. After intestinal transplantation, graft-versus-host and host-versus-graft alloreactive T cell clones in the graft, circulation and bone marrow were tracked using bulk TCR-beta CDR3 sequencing. To identify alloreactive clones, pre-transplant mixed lymphocyte reaction products were sequenced and then compared with unstimulated pre-transplant donor and recipient T cells. The cohort enrolled around 25 intestinal transplant recipients including one retransplant, and a few patients lacking pretransplant specimens were excluded. A peak of at least 4% donor T cells among recipient peripheral blood mononuclear cells was the definition used for donor T cell macrochimerism. Instead of going to the commercial service, samples from a few later patients were sequenced in-house on an Illumina MiSeq and processed with MiXCR. Results the study describes overall, beyond this receptor: Early after transplant, peak levels of circulating GvH clones were found to be associated with declines in HvG clones. Conclusions were limited by the relatively low number and heterogeneity of intestinal transplant patients. GvH clones were found in recipient bone marrow, and some of the GvH clones appeared earlier in ileal mucosa or blood, which is consistent with an intestinal mucosal origin. In patients with donor T cell macrochimerism, the allografts had high GvH to HvG T cell clonal ratios.

Blood samples were collected up to 4 times in the first month after transplant and then at least monthly when available. Library generation was performed with the immunoSEQ multiplex PCR assay. For most patients, genomic DNA was subjected to high-throughput TCR-beta CDR3 sequencing by Adaptive Biotechnologies. The study's processing was this. Adaptive's ImmunoSEQ software was the source of the TCR sequencing data for 15 to 20 patients, while three other patients were processed with MiXCR and VDJtools. CDR3 nucleotide sequences shared between donor and recipient were removed because their origin could not be assigned. To be classed as alloreactive, a clone needed at least 2-fold expansion over unstimulated cells and a minimum CFSE-low frequency of 0.002% (template counts) or 0.001% (read counts). Clones detected in sequenced pre-transplant spleen, lymph node, or MLR CFSE-low populations of the donor or recipient were defined as mappable. Cumulative frequency of alloreactive clones was calculated as a percentage of all sequences weighted by copy number. What TCRdb holds here is the immuneACCESS table cut down to in-frame rearrangements. Part of the clones is not present; checked against another copy, under half of the missing clones reflect an unresolved V gene, and the others are unexplained. That table gives V, J and clone size, and the DNA gave D and trimming. A total of around 33,000 clones appear in this sample, around 94% of them only once. In total, the top ten clones hold about 0.8% of the sample.

As to this clone: Its antigen specificity is not known. One base away there is no much larger clone; base qualities are not given.

The CDR3 holds 15 amino acids from the cysteine to the phenylalanine. The read is trimmed to its CDR3 DNA, 45 bases read in frame from base 1. Trimming leaves V shorter by 5 bases and J shorter by 3 bases, with the junction holding 10 bases beyond the gene matches. For CDR1 and CDR2, the germline V gene lists SGHAT and FQNNGV. The receptor was derived from a human patient who received an intestinal transplant, so some T cells may come from the graft donor. The sample was PBMCs, taken 16 days after intestinal transplant. The sequence links TRBV11-2 to TRBJ2-7; 7 bases in the middle match TRBD1. The nucleotide sequence reads TGTGCCAGCAGCGGAATGGGACAGAGATACTACGAGCAGTACTTC. Translated, it gives CASSGMGQRYYEQYF.